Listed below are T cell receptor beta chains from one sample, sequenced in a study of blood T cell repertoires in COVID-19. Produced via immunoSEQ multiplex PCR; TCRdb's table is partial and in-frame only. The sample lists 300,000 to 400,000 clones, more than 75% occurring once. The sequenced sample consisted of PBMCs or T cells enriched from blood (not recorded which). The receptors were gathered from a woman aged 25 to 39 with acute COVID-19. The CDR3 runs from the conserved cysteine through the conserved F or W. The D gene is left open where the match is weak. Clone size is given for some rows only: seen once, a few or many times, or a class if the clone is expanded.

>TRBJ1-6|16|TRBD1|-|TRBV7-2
TGTGCCAGCAGCCCTGGGACAGGGGTCGCGGGTTCACCCCTCCACTTT
CASSPGTGVAGSPLHF
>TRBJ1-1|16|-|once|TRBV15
TGTGCCACCAGCAGAGATCGGGTCCTCCGGGGCACTGAAGCTTTCTTT
CATSRDRVLRGTEAFF
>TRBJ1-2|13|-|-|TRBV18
TGTGCCAGCTCACCAGAGGGTTTAGGTGGCTACACCTTC
CASSPEGLGGYTF
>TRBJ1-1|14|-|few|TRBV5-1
TGCGCCAGCAGCTACGGGGGACTTAACACTGAAGCTTTCTTT
CASSYGGLNTEAFF
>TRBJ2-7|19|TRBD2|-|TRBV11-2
TGTGCCAGCAGCCCCGGGGGGTGGGGCGCCGGGGGGGATTTCTACGAGCAGTACTTC
CASSPGGWGAGGDFYEQYF
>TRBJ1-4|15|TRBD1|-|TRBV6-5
TGTGCCAGCCGGCCGAGGCAGGGGGCGAAGGAAAAACTGTTTTTT
CASRPRQGAKEKLFF
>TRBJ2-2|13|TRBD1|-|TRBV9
TGTGCCAGCAGCGTTCAGGGGGCCGGGGAGCTGTTTTTT
CASSVQGAGELFF
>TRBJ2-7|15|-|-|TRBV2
TGTGCCAGCAGCCGATCGGGGACAATCTCCTACGAGCAGTACTTC
CASSRSGTISYEQYF
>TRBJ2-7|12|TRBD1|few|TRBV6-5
TGTGCCAGCAGCCGTACAGGGGGTGAGCAGTACTTC
CASSRTGGEQYF
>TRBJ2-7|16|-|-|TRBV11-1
TGTGCCAGCAGCACCGGGACAATTGACCTCCTCTACGAGCAGTACTTC
CASSTGTIDLLYEQYF
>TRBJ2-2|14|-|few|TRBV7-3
TGTGCCAGCAGCTTGGGGGGTGTAAGCGGGGAGCTGTTTTTT
CASSLGGVSGELFF
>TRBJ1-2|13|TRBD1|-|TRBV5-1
TGCGCCAGCAGCTGGGGGACAGGGGGCGGCTACACCTTC
CASSWGTGGGYTF
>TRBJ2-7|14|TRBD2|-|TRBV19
TGTGCCAGCGCCCTTAGCGGGGACTCCTACGAGCAGTACTTC
CASALSGDSYEQYF
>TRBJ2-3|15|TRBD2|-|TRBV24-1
TGTGCCACCACCGCTAGCGGGGGGAACACAGATACGCAGTATTTT
CATTASGGNTDTQYF
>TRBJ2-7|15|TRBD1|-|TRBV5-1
TGCGCCAGCAGCCTTGGGGGGACAGGGGGCTACGAGCAGTACTTC
CASSLGGTGGYEQYF
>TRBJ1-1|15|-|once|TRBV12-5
TGTGCTAGTGGTTTGGTACTTTCGGGGAACACTGAAGCTTTCTTT
CASGLVLSGNTEAFF
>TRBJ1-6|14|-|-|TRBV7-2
TGTGCCAGCAGCTTGGACAGCCAAAATTCACCCCTCCACTTT
CASSLDSQNSPLHF
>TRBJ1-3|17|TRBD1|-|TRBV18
TGTGCCAGCTCACCCCCGGGACAGGGGGCGCCCGGAAACACCATATATTTT
CASSPPGQGAPGNTIYF
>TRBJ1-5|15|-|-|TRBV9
TGTGCCAGCAGCCGGGGGGGCTATAGCAATCAGCCCCAGCATTTT
CASSRGGYSNQPQHF
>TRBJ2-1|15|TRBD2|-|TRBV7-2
TGTGCCAGCAGCTTTCGGCTAGCGGGGAACAATGAGCAGTTCTTC
CASSFRLAGNNEQFF
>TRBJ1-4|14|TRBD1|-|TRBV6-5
TGTGCCAGCAGTTACTCTCTTGACAGGGGAAAACTGTTTTTT
CASSYSLDRGKLFF
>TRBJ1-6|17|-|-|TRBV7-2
TGTGCCAGCAGCTTAAGCCCCAGGGGATCCTATAATTCACCCCTCCACTTT
CASSLSPRGSYNSPLHF
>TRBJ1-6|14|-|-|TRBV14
TGTGCCAGCAGCCAAGTACCCAACGGGTCACCCCTCCACTTT
CASSQVPNGSPLHF
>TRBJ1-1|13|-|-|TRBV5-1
TGCGCCAGCGGCAGGGAACCCTACACTGAAGCTTTCTTT
CASGREPYTEAFF
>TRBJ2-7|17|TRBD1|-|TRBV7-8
TGTGCCAGCAGCTTTTTAAAGACAGGGGTCAGCTCCTACGAGCAGTACTTC
CASSFLKTGVSSYEQYF
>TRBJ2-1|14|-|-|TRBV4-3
TGCGCCAGCAGCCAGAGGATATCCTACAATGAGCAGTTCTTC
CASSQRISYNEQFF
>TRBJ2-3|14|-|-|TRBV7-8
TGTGCCAGCAGCTTCAGGGCTTTAGCAGATACGCAGTATTTT
CASSFRALADTQYF
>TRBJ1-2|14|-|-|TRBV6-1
TGTGCCAGCAGTGAAGGGGCCGCTTACCATGGCTACACCTTC
CASSEGAAYHGYTF
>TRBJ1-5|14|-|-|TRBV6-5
TGTGCCAGCAGGGCAGGCGTGGGCAATCAGCCCCAGCATTTT
CASRAGVGNQPQHF
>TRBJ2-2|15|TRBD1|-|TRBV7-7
TGTGCCAGCAGCTTAAACCAGGGGGTTGGCGGGGAGCTGTTTTTT
CASSLNQGVGGELFF
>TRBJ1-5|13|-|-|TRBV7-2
TGTGCCAGCTCTGCGGGGCGCAATCAGCCCCAGCATTTT
CASSAGRNQPQHF
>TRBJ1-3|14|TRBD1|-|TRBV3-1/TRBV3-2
TGTGCCAGCAGCCAAAGGGGGCCTAGAAACACCATATATTTT
CASSQRGPRNTIYF
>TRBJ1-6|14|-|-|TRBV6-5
TGTGCCAGCTTCGGGGGGATGGTTAATTCACCCCTCCACTTT
CASFGGMVNSPLHF
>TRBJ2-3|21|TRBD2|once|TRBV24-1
TGTGCCACCAGTGATGCTAGCGGGGGGGCCATCGGTTTAGGCCCCACAGATACGCAGTATTTT
CATSDASGGAIGLGPTDTQYF
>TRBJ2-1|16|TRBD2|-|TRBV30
TGTGCCTGGAGTGGACTAGCGGGGGATGCCTACAATGAGCAGTTCTTC
CAWSGLAGDAYNEQFF
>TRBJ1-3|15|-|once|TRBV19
TGTGCCAGTAGTATATCGGACAGCTCTGGAAACACCATATATTTT
CASSISDSSGNTIYF
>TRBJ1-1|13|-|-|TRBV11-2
TGTGCCAGCAGCTTAACAGGGCCCTTTCGGGCTTTCTTT
CASSLTGPFRAFF
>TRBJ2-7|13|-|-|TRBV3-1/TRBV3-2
TGTGCCAGCAGCCATGCGGCTACCTACGAGCAGTACTTC
CASSHAATYEQYF
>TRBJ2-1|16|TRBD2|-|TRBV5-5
TGTGCCAGCAGCTACCCGGGACTAGCGGCTTACAATGAGCAGTTCTTC
CASSYPGLAAYNEQFF
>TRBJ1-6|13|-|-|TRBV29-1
TGCAGCGTCCTGACAGGATTTAATTCACCCCTCCACTTT
CSVLTGFNSPLHF
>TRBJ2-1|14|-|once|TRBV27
TGTGCCAGCAGTTTATTTGCGGCCGACAATGAGCAGTTCTTC
CASSLFAADNEQFF
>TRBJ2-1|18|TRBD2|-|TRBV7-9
TGTGCCAGCAGCTTAGAGTCCCTAAGCGGGGGGCCGCGGTTAGGACAGTTCTTC
CASSLESLSGGPRLGQFF
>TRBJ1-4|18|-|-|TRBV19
TGTGCCAGTAGTATAGATCCGCCAGGACTTGCCGGTGGTGAAAAACTGTTTTTT
CASSIDPPGLAGGEKLFF